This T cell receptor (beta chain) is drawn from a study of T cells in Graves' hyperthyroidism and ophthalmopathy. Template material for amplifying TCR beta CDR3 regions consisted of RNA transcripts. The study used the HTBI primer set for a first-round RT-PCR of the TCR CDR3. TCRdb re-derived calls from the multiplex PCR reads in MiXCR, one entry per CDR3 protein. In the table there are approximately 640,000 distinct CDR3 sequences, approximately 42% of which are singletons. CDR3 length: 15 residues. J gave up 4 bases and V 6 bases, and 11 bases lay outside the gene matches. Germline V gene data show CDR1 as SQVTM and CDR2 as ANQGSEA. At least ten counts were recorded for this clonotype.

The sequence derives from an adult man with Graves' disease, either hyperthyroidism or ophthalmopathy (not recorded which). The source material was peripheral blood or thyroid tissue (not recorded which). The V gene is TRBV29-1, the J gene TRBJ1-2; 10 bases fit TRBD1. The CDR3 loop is CSVDQRDRGIYGYTF. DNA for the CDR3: TGCAGCGTCGATCAACGGGACAGGGGCATCTATGGCTACACCTTC.